The 13 T cell receptor beta chains given below trace back to one sample, sequenced in a study of tumour-infiltrating T cells in Burkitt lymphoma. Method: immunoSEQ multiplex PCR; TCRdb's copy keeps in-frame clones and lacks some. The table lists roughly 15,000 clones, approximately 83% of them singletons. The specimen was tumor tissue. All receptors come from a human donor with diffuse large B-cell lymphoma.

The genes are TRBV27 and TRBJ2-7, with D possibly matching TRBD2 (6 bases). The V end was cut by 6 bases, the J end by 0 bases, with 12 bases between. The CDR3 is 14 residues long. Germline V gene lookup returns CDR1 MNHEY and CDR2 SMNVEV (reference sequence). CDR3 sequence (DNA): TGTGCCAGCAGCTATAGCGGATTCTCCTACGAGCAGTACTTC. Translated: CASSYSGFSYEQYF.

This clone is medium-sized in the sample. The CDR3 DNA is TGCGCCAGCAGCCAGGGACAGCCCTATGAAGCTTTCTTT. Its protein product is CASSQGQPYEAFF. The chain joins TRBV5-1 to TRBJ1-1; 7 bases agree with TRBD1. Trimming removed 4 bases from V and 7 bases from J; junction bases left unmatched: 7. The length of the CDR3 is 13 residues. Germline V lookup: CDR1 SGHRS, CDR2 YFSETQ. Based on the CDR3 plus reference TRBV5-1 and TRBJ1-1, the full variable domain is KAGVTQTPRYLIKTRGQQVTLSCSPISGHRSVSWYQQTPGQGLQFLFEYFSETQRNKGNFPGRFSGRQFSNSRSEMNVSTLELGDSALYLCASSQGQPYEAFFGQGTRLTVV.

This clone was recorded a few times. One end of the junction fails to match germline, which may point to a read error. J is TRBJ1-2 and V is TRBV7-7; 10 nucleotides line up with TRBD1. There are 17 residues in the CDR3. The germline V gene encodes CDR1 SSHAT and CDR2 FNYEAQ (reference sequence). The CDR3 is CASSLGPLDRGHYGYTF. As DNA, the CDR3 is TGTGCTAGCAGCTTAGGCCCCTTAGACAGGGGGCACTATGGCTACACCTTC. The entire variable domain, with the rest obtained from reference TRBV7-7 and TRBJ1-2, is as follows: GAGVSQSPRYKVTKRGQDVTLRCDPISSHATLYWYQQALGQGPEFLTYFNYEAQPDKSGLPSDRFSAERPEGSISTLTIQRTEQRDSAMYRCASSLGPLDRGHYGYTFGSGTRLTVV.

Comment on this clone: Other DNA sequences within the sample encode an identical CDR3. The chain carries TRBV10-3 and TRBJ2-1; D is ambiguous. Per the germline V gene, CDR1 is ENHRY and CDR2 is SYGVKD. The germline V and J ends were trimmed by 2 bases and 6 bases, with 2 bases remaining between them. The CDR3 is 11 amino acids. This CDR3 reads CAISEGNEQFF. The CDR3 DNA reads TGTGCCATCAGTGAGGGCAATGAGCAGTTCTTC.

The chain uses TRBV18 and TRBJ2-1; D gene unclear. Germline assignment: CDR1 KGHSH and CDR2 LQKENI. Trimming took 1 base from V and 2 from J, leaving 9 bases between them. The length of the CDR3 is 15 residues. CDR3 region: CASSPLPPAYNEQFF. In DNA form, the CDR3 reads TGTGCCAGCTCACCACTCCCCCCGGCCTACAATGAGCAGTTCTTC. Filled out from reference TRBV18 and TRBJ2-1, the complete variable domain reads NAGVMQNPRHLVRRRGQEARLRCSPMKGHSHVYWYRQLPEEGLKFMVYLQKENIIDESGMPKERFSAEFPKEGPSILRIQQVVRGDSAAYFCASSPLPPAYNEQFFGPGTRLTVL.

V and J are TRBV9 and TRBJ1-2; D might be TRBD1 (6 bases). Looked up from germline, CDR1 is SGDLS and CDR2 is YYNGEE. V dropped 0 bases and J dropped 7 bases, with 7 bases sitting between them. CDR3 length equals 12 residues. CDR3 in amino acids: CASSVEGGGYTF. The CDR3 DNA is TGTGCCAGCAGCGTAGAGGGGGGTGGCTACACCTTC.

CDR3 bases: TGCGCCAGCAGCCAAGAAGTCCCTACAGGCTACACCTTC. The encoded protein is CASSQEVPTGYTF. The J gene is TRBJ1-2, the V gene TRBV4-1; no definite D call. The germline V gene has CDR1 MGHRA and CDR2 YSYEKL. This CDR3 has 13 amino acids. The V end was cut by 0 bases, the J end by 8 bases, with 10 bases between.

The chain joins TRBV29-1 to TRBJ1-1; D unresolved. In germline, CDR1 is SQVTM, CDR2 ANQGSEA. The CDR3 has 12 amino acids. Trimming stripped 4 bases from V and 2 bases from J, with 8 bases between. CDR3 in DNA: TGCAGCGTTGCGGGGAAAAACACTGAAGCTTTCTTT. This translates into CSVAGKNTEAFF.

Here the CDR3 reads CASSEVGGGGETQYF. CDR3 nucleotides: TGTGCCAGCAGTGAAGTGGGTGGAGGAGGAGAGACCCAGTACTTC. The chain links TRBV6-1 to TRBJ2-5, with TRBD2 as a possible D gene (5 bases). Germline lookup yields CDR1 MNHNS and CDR2 SASEGT. Trimming took 1 base from V and 4 from J, leaving 13 bases between them. CDR3 size: 15 residues.

V and J are TRBV5-6 and TRBJ2-3; D is unclear. Trimming took 4 bases from V and 4 from J, leaving 7 bases between them. Germline V gene lookup returns CDR1 SGHDT and CDR2 YYEEEE. This CDR3 is 12 amino acids long. CDR3 protein: CASSRIPDTQYF. The CDR3, as DNA: TGTGCCAGCAGCCGTATCCCAGATACGCAGTATTTT.

V gene TRBV6-4 combines with J gene TRBJ2-1; D unresolved. The germline V gene encodes CDR1 MRHNA and CDR2 SNTAGT. V was shortened by 5 bases and J by 4 bases, with 9 bases between the two germline ends. The CDR3 contains 13 residues. The CDR3 DNA sequence: TGTGCCAGCAGTCCAGAAATATACAATGAGCAGTTCTTC. This sequence encodes CASSPEIYNEQFF.

This chain uses TRBV27 with TRBJ2-5, with 9 bases identical to TRBD1. The V gene end was trimmed by 5 bases and the J gene end by 5 bases; junction bases not matched to a gene: 12. The germline gives CDR1 MNHEY, CDR2 SMNVEV (reference sequence). The CDR3 is 16 amino acids. The CDR3 DNA is TGTGCCAGCAGTCCTGTACAGGGGGCGGATGGGGAGACCCAGTACTTC. Translated, it gives CASSPVQGADGETQYF.

The rearrangement uses TRBV7-2 and TRBJ2-3; 8 positions match TRBD1. The V and J ends lost 5 bases and 5 bases, in that order; junction bases with no gene match: 9. There are 15 residues in the CDR3. The germline V gene has CDR1 SGHTA and CDR2 FQGNSA. DNA for the CDR3: TGTGCCAGCAGCAGCCAGGGGGCGCGATTAGATACGCAGTATTTT. Protein product: CASSSQGARLDTQYF. The complete variable domain, with remaining parts taken from reference TRBV7-2 and TRBJ2-3, reads GAGVSQSPSNKVTEKGKDVELRCDPISGHTALYWYRQSLGQGLEFLIYFQGNSAPDKSGLPSDRFSAERTGGSVSTLTIQRTQQEDSAVYLCASSSQGARLDTQYFGPGTRLTVL.